The present entry profiles one TCR beta chain with its context. The antigen is not known. The sample originates from a study of T cell repertoires and Cas9 in healthy adults. Study as a whole: Characterization of SpCas9-reactive CD4 and CD8 T cells covered multi-effector potency, cytotoxicity and lineage.

Study-level findings and limits: SpCas9-reactive regulatory T cells reportedly mitigated SpCas9-reactive effector T cells in vitro.

Clones were read by immunoSEQ multiplex PCR, and TCRdb kept only the in-frame ones, dropping some. The table shows about 22,000 clones, with about 89% occurring only once. This CDR3 contains 13 residues. V was cut by 0 bases and J by 8 bases, with 10 bases left in between. The germline V gene has CDR1 SNHLY and CDR2 FYNNEI. The sample was CD4+ effector T cells (CD127+, CD25-, CD137-, CD154-) from PBMCs; culture status not recorded. This clonotype originated in a human donor in good health. The chain is built from TRBV2 and TRBJ1-2; no reliable D call. The CDR3 DNA reads as TGTGCCAGCAGTGAAGCGGGGAGAGCGGGCTACACCTTC. Residues: CASSEAGRAGYTF.